This T cell receptor (beta chain) is drawn from a study of blood T cells in healthy people across ages. Isolation per sample recovered at least 7 million PBMCs. V lost 2 bases to trimming and J lost 5 bases; unmatched junction nucleotides: 7. The CDR3 extends over 15 amino acids. The germline CDR1 and CDR2 sequences are SGHTA and FQGTGA. The authors ran a second PCR of roughly 6 to 12 cycles using a sample-barcoded 5' primer and a J-beta primer mix. TCRdb reanalysed the 5' RACE reads using MiXCR and keeps one entry per CDR3 protein. The sample lists 1.5 million to 2 million distinct CDR3 sequences, about two fifths occurring once.

The origin of this receptor is a human donor in good health. The chain is built from TRBV7-3 and TRBJ1-1; 8 bases map to TRBD1. The specimen sequenced was blood. The DNA of the CDR3 is TGTGCCAGCAGCTTAGGGGCGGGGACAGGTACTGAAGCTTTCTTT. Its protein product is CASSLGAGTGTEAFF.